This TCR beta chain was captured in a study of T cell responses to AZD1222 COVID-19 vaccine. Study-level points and caveats: No repertoire was sampled before or during the peak T cell response, only after it. The study reported that nearly half of spike-specific TCRs target unmutated variant regions.

A note on this clone: The antigen remains unidentified.

Between the trimmed V and J ends, which lost 0 bases and 7 bases, there was a span of 15 bases. The CDR3 is made up of 15 amino acids. The germline gives CDR1 GTSNPN, CDR2 SVGIG (reference sequence). Profiling relied on immunoSEQ multiplex PCR, and the TCRdb table lists in-frame clones only, not all of them. The sample lists fewer than 55,000 clones, 80% to 95% seen once, with about two fifths in the top ten. The sequence came from an adult who received the AZD1222 COVID-19 vaccine. The chain couples TRBV30 to TRBJ1-4, with D tentatively TRBD1 (5 bases). The sample in question was peripheral blood, obtained 28 days after the second AZD1222 dose. The DNA for the CDR3 is TGTGCCTGGAGTGTAGGGGTCGGGGTGGGTGAAAAACTGTTTTTT. This codes for CAWSVGVGVGEKLFF.